This TCR beta chain appears in the sequencing data of a study of T cells in Graves' hyperthyroidism and ophthalmopathy (dated by TCRdb to the late 2010s). General notes on the study: Peripheral blood samples were taken at initial diagnosis, before any treatment was given. Prospective prediction of ophthalmopathy was tested in an independent validation cohort of 18 to 20 hyperthyroidism patients and 17 patients who later progressed to ophthalmopathy. The paper reports TCR Vbeta CDR3 sequencing of 140 or so peripheral blood samples: 40 to 45 ophthalmopathy, 75 to 80 hyperthyroidism and around 17 progressor patients. After blood sampling, hyperthyroidism patients were treated with methimazole at a starting dose of 30 mg daily, and ophthalmopathy patients were treated with high-dose intravenous methylprednisolone. Thyroid tissue and blood T-cell repertoires from six Graves' hyperthyroidism patients were also compared in the study. A discovery cohort of about a hundred patients, about 43 with Graves' ophthalmopathy and approximately 55 with stable Graves' hyperthyroidism, was used to find distinguishing TCR V-J signatures. For training and testing, the 100 or so patients in the discovery cohort were randomly divided in a 7:3 ratio.

The TCR beta CDR3 regions were amplified from RNA transcripts. The TCR CDR3 was subjected to a first round of RT-PCR using the HTBI primer set and the Qiagen OneStep RT-PCR kit. Libraries were constructed in a second round of multiplex PCR, after which size selection and purification were performed. Libraries were sequenced paired-end with 100 bp reads on an Illumina HiSeq2000. Turning to the authors' computational methods: Raw data were processed with SOAPnuke, discarding reads with adapters, uncalled bases, mean Phred below 15, or no exact constant-primer or identifier match. High-quality paired reads were merged with COPE v1.2.5, and unique nucleotide sequences were defined as clonotypes. Clonotypes were aligned to IMGT TRBV, TRBD and TRBJ reference segments using MiTCR v1.1. Analysis was restricted to V-J combinations with a frequency above 0.0001, which covered about 99% of repertoires. A TCS score was defined as the ratio of F50 (clonal expansion) to E x V (chaos), with BLOSUM62-based TCRdist applied between CDR3 peptides within each V-J. Welch's t-statistics and random forest reduced roughly 530 V-J features to 13, which were used in a naive Bayes classifier (R e1071). TCRdb reprocessing: public reads trimmed at Q25 with fastp, clones called with MiXCR, in-frame beta chains kept. CDR3 protein duplicates are merged, each entry listing the most common genes and DNA. The V and J calls here are based on TCRdb, not the publication. This sample comprises about 350,000 distinct CDR3 sequences, around 14% of them detected only once. The ten most abundant clones make up 20% to 25% of the sample.

The germline V gene specifies MDHEN as CDR1 and SYDVKM as CDR2. Trimming at the junction amounts to 4 bases on V and 7 bases on J, and the germline ends lie 5 bases apart. There are 11 amino acids in the CDR3, from cysteine to phenylalanine inclusive. CDR3 DNA only is kept here, 33 bases in frame from base 1. The research as a whole found: Ophthalmopathy was separated from stable hyperthyroidism by a 13 V-J signature model, with 87.88% sensitivity and roughly 84% specificity obtained in cross-validation and 80%/75% obtained in testing. No statistical method was used to fix the sample size in advance, and group allocation was not hidden from the investigators. Blood samples also contained most of the expanded thyroid clonotypes (frequency above 0.001), which suggests that blood repertoires may reflect thyroid immune responses. In validation, the model predicted progression to ophthalmopathy a median of roughly six months before onset, with roughly 70% sensitivity and roughly 73% specificity.

On this clonotype: The target of this receptor is not known. Within one base of it there is no much larger clone, and no base qualities were kept.

Stable Graves' hyperthyroidism was defined as the absence of progression to ophthalmopathy over 18 months of follow-up. Hyperthyroidism patients were newly diagnosed, had a disease duration of under 2 months, and were aged 18 to 65 years. The study excluded patients with uncontrolled infections, other autoimmune diseases, pregnancy or lactation. Clinical symptoms, serum thyroxine and TRAb, thyroid ultrasound, and orbital computed tomography formed the basis for the diagnoses. Ficoll-Paque density gradient centrifugation was used to isolate PBMCs from around 10 ml of fresh peripheral blood. Trizol reagent was used to extract total RNA, and RNA quality was then checked on an Agilent 2100 Bioanalyzer.

Sequenced input: blood. This receptor chain uses TRBV28 and TRBJ1-5, with no confidently assigned D gene. The TCR originated in a woman aged 30 to 39 with Graves' hyperthyroidism. The encoded CDR3 is CASSSRQPQHF. The base sequence is TGTGCCAGCAGTTCTCGCCAGCCCCAGCATTTT.